This T cell receptor beta chain is from a study of T cell responses to AZD1222 COVID-19 vaccine. Study findings and constraints: Females outnumbered males among donors, who were mostly white British; clonal diversity was possibly underestimated. Increases in Spike-specific TCR breadth and depth were seen after two AZD1222 doses. Epitopes outside B.1.351 and B.1.1.7 mutated regions reportedly drew nearly half of spike TCRs. Spike-wide vaccine-associated CD4 TCRs dominated at 160-218 and 743-854.

About this clone: Its matching antigen is unknown.

Some clones are missing from TCRdb's copy, which holds only in-frame ones; the method was immunoSEQ multiplex PCR. In the table there are over 110,000 clones, roughly 92% of which are singletons. Trimming pared 0 bases from V and 5 bases from J, leaving 11 bases between. The V gene's germline CDR1 is SGHRS and CDR2 YFSETQ. This CDR3 contains 14 residues. The sample consisted of peripheral blood, taken on day 0 of AZD1222 vaccination. V usage is TRBV5-1 and J usage is TRBJ2-5; perhaps TRBD1 as D (5 bases). This sequence originates from an adult in good health. Here the CDR3 DNA reads TGCGCCAGCAGCTTGGGGGGCTCGGCGGAGACCCAGTACTTC. Translated: CASSLGGSAETQYF.